A single sample gave rise to the 5 T cell receptor beta chains below, sequenced in a study of beta chain features in type 1 diabetes. The sequenced template was cDNA made from the entire isolated RNA. Some clones are missing from TCRdb's copy, which holds only in-frame ones; the method was immunoSEQ multiplex PCR. The sample lists approximately 400,000 clones, roughly 16% seen once, with approximately 0.02% in the top ten. The source material was naive CD4+ T cells from blood. All receptors derive from a woman under 30 in good health.

This clone appeared a few times. J is TRBJ1-2 and V is TRBV28; D is undetermined. Trimming removed 5 bases from V and 2 bases from J, with 12 bases in between. The CDR3 consists of 14 residues. Germline lookup yields CDR1 MDHEN and CDR2 SYDVKM. DNA of the CDR3: TGTGCCAGCAGTATCTCACAGATGAACTATGGCTACACCTTC. This sequence encodes CASSISQMNYGYTF.

V usage is TRBV7-6 and J usage is TRBJ2-4; D is possibly TRBD2 (6 bases). Trimming cost V 4 bases and J 8 bases, with 18 bases left between them. In germline, CDR1 is SGHVS, CDR2 FNYEAQ. The CDR3 covers 15 residues. The DNA of the CDR3 is TGTGCCAGCAGCTCCGAAGGGCGGGGCTATTACATTCAGTACTTC. Protein: CASSSEGRGYYIQYF.

This clone was seen only a few times. The chain joins TRBV6-6 to TRBJ2-1, with D possibly matching TRBD2 (5 bases). The CDR3 totals 14 residues. Trimming left V 4 bases short and J 7 bases short, with 14 bases between. CDR1 MNHNY and CDR2 SVGAGI come from the germline V gene (reference sequence). In nucleotides, the CDR3 is TGTGCCAGCAGTTTAGCGTCCCGAGGGAATGAGCAGTTCTTC. Residues: CASSLASRGNEQFF.

V gene TRBV5-4 combines with J gene TRBJ2-7, with a possible D match to TRBD1 (6 bases). There are 14 residues in the CDR3. In germline, CDR1 is SGHNT, CDR2 YYREEE (reference sequence). V was trimmed by 0 bases and J by 7 bases, leaving 14 bases between them. CDR3 region: CASSLVQGSREQYF. The DNA for the CDR3 is TGTGCCAGCAGCTTGGTTCAGGGGTCGCGGGAGCAGTACTTC.

This clone showed up just a few times. The chain carries TRBV19 and TRBJ1-2; 7 bases are shared with TRBD1. This CDR3 comprises 14 residues. Germline V gene sequence: CDR1 LNHDA, CDR2 SQIVND (reference sequence). V lost 7 bases, J lost 5 bases, and 10 bases stayed unmatched. The CDR3 sequence is CASIRPDRSYGYTF. The CDR3 DNA is TGTGCCAGTATTCGACCGGACAGGAGTTATGGCTACACCTTC.